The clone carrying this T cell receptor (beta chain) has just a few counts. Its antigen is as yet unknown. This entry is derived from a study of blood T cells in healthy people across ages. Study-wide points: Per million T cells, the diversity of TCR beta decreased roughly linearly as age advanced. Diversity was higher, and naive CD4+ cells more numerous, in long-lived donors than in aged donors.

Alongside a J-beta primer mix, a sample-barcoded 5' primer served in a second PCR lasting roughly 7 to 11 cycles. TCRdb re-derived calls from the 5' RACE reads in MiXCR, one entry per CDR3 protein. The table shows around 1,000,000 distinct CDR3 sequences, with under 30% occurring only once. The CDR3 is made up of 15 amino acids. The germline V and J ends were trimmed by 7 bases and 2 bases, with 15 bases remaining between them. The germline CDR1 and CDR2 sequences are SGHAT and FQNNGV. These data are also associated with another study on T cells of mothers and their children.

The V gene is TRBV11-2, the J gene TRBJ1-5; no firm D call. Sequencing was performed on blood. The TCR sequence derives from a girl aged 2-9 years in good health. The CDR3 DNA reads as TGTGCCAGCACGATCCGGACGCTTCGCAATCAGCCCCAGCATTTT. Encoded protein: CASTIRTLRNQPQHF.